This passage covers 10 T cell receptor beta chains from one sample sequenced in a study of CD8 T cells in Susac syndrome. The RNA input was about 0.5 to 1 ug, and it was reverse transcribed with random hexamers. TCRdb fed the immunoSEQ multiplex PCR reads into MiXCR, producing one record per CDR3 protein. In the table there are some 110,000 distinct CDR3 sequences, 85% to 95% of which are singletons. The source material was CD4+ T cells from PBMCs. The receptor set was obtained from a human donor with multiple sclerosis.

Comments on this clonotype: Because the CDR3 is missing its conserved closing phenylalanine or tryptophan, this is likely a read error. The chain uses TRBV3-1 and TRBJ1-2; D unresolved. The length of the CDR3 is 12 residues. Germline CDR1 and CDR2: LGHDT and YNNKEL (reference sequence). V lost 1 base and J 5 bases, leaving 5 bases between the germline ends. The CDR3 bases are TGTGCCAGCAGCCAAGCACTTTATGGCTACACCTCC. Its protein product is CASSQALYGYTS.

The chain combines TRBV18 with TRBJ2-5, with D possibly matching TRBD1 (5 bases). Germline-derived CDR1 and CDR2 are KGHSH and LQKENI. Trimming removed 6 bases at V and 4 bases at J, with 18 bases between. This CDR3 has 15 residues. For the CDR3, the DNA is TGTGCCAGCTCCTCAAAGACAGTTTCCCCAGAGACCCAGTACTTC. Amino acids: CASSSKTVSPETQYF.

The chain recombines TRBV7-2 with TRBJ1-1; D remains unclear. This CDR3 is 15 amino acids long. In germline, CDR1 is SGHTA, CDR2 FQGNSA. Trimming pared 2 bases from V and 1 base from J, leaving 11 bases between. The CDR3 spells CASSLRVGPNTEAFF. In nucleotides, the CDR3 is TGTGCCAGCAGCTTAAGGGTTGGGCCGAACACTGAAGCTTTCTTT.

V gene TRBV11-2 combines with J gene TRBJ2-6; TRBD1 matches 9 bases. V dropped 5 bases and J dropped 4; count of bases not matched to a gene: 15. CDR1 is SGHAT and CDR2 is FQNNGV in the germline V gene. The CDR3 runs to 19 residues. This CDR3 reads CASSPSPGQGIYGANVLTF. The CDR3 DNA sequence: TGTGCCAGCAGCCCTTCGCCGGGACAGGGTATATACGGGGCCAACGTCCTGACTTTC. The full variable domain, completed using reference TRBV11-2 and TRBJ2-6, is EAGVAQSPRYKIIEKRQSVAFWCNPISGHATLYWYQQILGQGPKLLIQFQNNGVVDDSQLPKDRFSAERLKGVDSTLKIQPAKLEDSAVYLCASSPSPGQGIYGANVLTFGAGSRLTVL.

CDR3 region: CASHRVSGANVLTF. The CDR3 coding sequence is TGTGCCAGCCACAGGGTCTCTGGGGCCAACGTCCTGACTTTC. The chain is built from TRBV6-2 or TRBV6-3 and TRBJ2-6; D is perhaps TRBD1 (6 bases). Trimming took 8 bases from V and 0 from J, leaving 8 bases between them. CDR1 is MNHEY, CDR2 SVGEGT, per germline. The CDR3 has 14 residues.

The CDR3 reads CASSYRTGNTEAFF. The CDR3 region has the DNA TGTGCCAGCAGTTACAGGACAGGGAACACTGAAGCTTTCTTT. The V and J genes are TRBV6-2 or TRBV6-3 and TRBJ1-1; 7 positions agree with TRBD1. V was pared by 2 bases and J by 1 base, with 1 base of the junction left unmatched. Germline assignment: CDR1 MNHEY and CDR2 SVGEGT. There are 14 residues in the CDR3.

The rearrangement links TRBV29-1 to TRBJ1-1; TRBD1 agrees at 8 bases. Trimming at V came to 3 bases and at J to 7 bases, leaving 4 bases not matched to a gene. In germline, CDR1 is SQVTM, CDR2 ANQGSEA. This CDR3 region has 12 residues. CDR3 bases: TGCAGCGTTGACAGGGGGCTGGGTGAAGCTTTCTTT. Protein sequence: CSVDRGLGEAFF.

The chain has TRBV19 and TRBJ1-4; possible D gene TRBD1, 5 bases. Germline lookup yields CDR1 LNHDA and CDR2 SQIVND (reference sequence). The CDR3 is 14 residues long. The V end was cut by 7 bases, the J end by 0 bases, with 9 bases between. CDR3 in amino acids: CASIDRSTNEKLFF. The CDR3 nucleotides are TGTGCCAGTATCGACAGATCAACTAATGAAAAACTGTTTTTT.

V gene TRBV20-1 combines with J gene TRBJ1-2; D gene unclear. Germline V gene data show CDR1 as DFQATT and CDR2 as SNEGSKA (reference sequence). The CDR3 has 10 residues. Trimming left V 5 bases short and J 4 bases short, with 5 bases between. For the CDR3, the DNA is TGCAGTGCTTCTTTCTATGGCTACACCTTC. Amino acids: CSASFYGYTF.

The chain carries TRBV6-2 or TRBV6-3 and TRBJ2-5; weak D call: TRBD1 (6 bases). The V and J ends lost 0 bases and 2 bases respectively, with 13 bases between them. The CDR3 loop spans 16 amino acids. Germline loops: CDR1 MNHEY, CDR2 SVGEGT. The CDR3 spells CASSYSVGTSQETQYF. The CDR3, as DNA: TGTGCCAGCAGTTACTCGGTCGGGACATCGCAAGAGACCCAGTACTTC.